Presented here are 15 T cell receptor beta chains from one specimen sequenced in a study of cytomegalovirus exposure and HLA in healthy donors. PCR amplification relied on 60 Vbeta primers (plus 13 Jbeta primers). Here immunoSEQ multiplex PCR was the method, and the copy in TCRdb shows in-frame clones only, minus some. The profile shows about 180,000 clones, over 70% of them singletons. The sequenced sample consisted of PBMCs. Source of these receptors: a man in his forties or fifties in good health and CMV-seronegative.

The chain couples TRBV30 to TRBJ1-4; the match to TRBD1 covers 7 bases. This CDR3 region has 14 residues. V dropped 2 bases and J dropped 8; count of bases not matched to a gene: 8. Per the germline V gene, CDR1 is GTSNPN and CDR2 is SVGIG (reference sequence). CDR3 sequence reads: CAWSLQGRSEKLFF. The CDR3 coding sequence is TGTGCCTGGAGTCTACAGGGGCGTTCGGAAAAACTGTTTTTT.

This clone was seen more than once but under ten times. The genes are TRBV5-1 and TRBJ2-7, with D maybe TRBD2 (5 bases). The V gene lost 1 base and the J gene lost 0 bases, with 11 bases spanning the gap. This CDR3 comprises 15 residues. Germline V gene data show CDR1 as SGHRS and CDR2 as YFSETQ. Here the CDR3 reads CASSLNAGFSYEQYF. The DNA of the CDR3 is TGCGCCAGCAGCTTGAATGCGGGCTTCTCCTACGAGCAGTACTTC.

The chain combines TRBV7-9 with TRBJ2-2; possible D gene TRBD1, 5 bases. Trimming pared 5 bases from V and 4 bases from J, leaving 8 bases between. Germline CDR1 and CDR2: SEHNR and FQNEAQ (reference sequence). This CDR3 has 13 residues. Here the CDR3 reads CASSPGLTGELFF. CDR3 DNA sequence: TGTGCCAGCAGCCCAGGGCTCACCGGGGAGCTGTTTTTT.

The gene calls are TRBV6-1 and TRBJ1-2, with TRBD1 as a possible D gene (5 bases). V dropped 0 bases and J dropped 8 bases, with 19 bases sitting between them. From germline, CDR1 is MNHNS and CDR2 SASEGT. The CDR3 spans 16 residues. CDR3 residues: CASSEAGRGWAGGYTF. Written as DNA, the CDR3 is TGTGCCAGCAGTGAAGCGGGGCGGGGGTGGGCTGGCGGCTACACCTTC.

The rearrangement uses TRBV7-8 and TRBJ1-2; 9 bases fit TRBD1. V trimming: 1 base; J trimming: 4 bases; junction bases outside the gene matches: 7. The CDR3 loop spans 16 amino acids. Germline V CDR1 and CDR2: SGHVS, FQNEAQ. Here the CDR3 reads CASSLGEDRGAYGYTF. The CDR3 coding sequence is TGTGCCAGCAGCTTAGGGGAGGACAGGGGAGCCTATGGCTACACCTTC.

The V call is TRBV7-8, the J call TRBJ1-2; D is unclear. V was clipped by 0 bases and J by 0 bases, with 8 bases between them. Per germline, CDR1 SGHVS and CDR2 FQNEAQ. CDR3 size: 15 residues. This CDR3 is CASSLAGGSNYGYTF. The CDR3 bases are TGTGCCAGCAGCTTAGCGGGAGGTTCTAACTATGGCTACACCTTC.

The genes are TRBV11-2 and TRBJ2-5; no reliable D call. The V and J ends lost 4 bases and 3 bases respectively, with 9 bases between them. This CDR3 region has 13 residues. The germline V gene encodes CDR1 SGHAT and CDR2 FQNNGV. The CDR3 DNA follows: TGTGCCAGCAGCTCCCAGAATAAAGAGACCCAGTACTTC. It is translated as CASSSQNKETQYF.

This chain uses TRBV6-1 with TRBJ2-7, with D possibly matching TRBD1 (6 bases). The CDR3 sequence is 12 residues long. CDR1 and CDR2 from the germline V gene are MNHNS and SASEGT. The V gene lost 8 bases and the J gene lost 2 bases, with 10 bases spanning the gap. CDR3 sequence: CASRDNPYEQYF. For the CDR3, the DNA is TGTGCCAGCCGGGACAATCCCTACGAGCAGTACTTC.

The V call is TRBV10-3, the J call TRBJ1-1, with 8 bases fitting TRBD1. Germline CDR1 reads ENHRY; CDR2 reads SYGVKD. The V and J ends lost 6 bases and 0 bases, in that order; junction bases with no gene match: 6. There are 15 residues in the CDR3. The CDR3 here is CAIRDRVGVNTEAFF. In nucleotides, the CDR3 is TGTGCCATCAGGGACAGGGTAGGGGTGAACACTGAAGCTTTCTTT.

The V and J genes are TRBV30 and TRBJ2-7; 9 positions match TRBD1. Germline V CDR1 and CDR2: GTSNPN, SVGIG (reference sequence). The CDR3 is made up of 13 amino acids. The J segment lost 4 bases and the V segment lost 2 bases, leaving 3 bases of the junction unmatched. CDR3 residues: CAWSTGGRYEQYF. CDR3 in DNA: TGTGCCTGGAGTACAGGGGGCAGATACGAGCAGTACTTC.

This clone was detected once. This CDR3 reads CASSPDRSKQPQHF. For the CDR3, the DNA is TGTGCCAGCTCACCGGACAGGTCCAAACAGCCCCAGCATTTT. This chain links TRBV18 with TRBJ1-5, with TRBD1 matching over 7 bases. Germline CDR1 reads KGHSH; CDR2 reads LQKENI. V lost 3 bases, J lost 7 bases, and 6 bases stayed unmatched. The CDR3 is 14 residues long.

The V gene is TRBV11-3, the J gene TRBJ1-1, with 9 bases aligning to TRBD1. The CDR3 has 15 amino acids. Germline-derived CDR1 and CDR2 are SGHNT and YENEEA. J lost 3 bases, V lost 5 bases, and 7 bases had no gene match. The CDR3 reads CASSRYRGQDTEAFF. The CDR3 nucleotides are TGTGCCAGCAGCAGATACAGGGGGCAGGACACTGAAGCTTTCTTT.

The chain recombines TRBV19 with TRBJ1-5; D is possibly TRBD1 (6 bases). The ends were cut back, 4 bases at V and 1 base at J, with 8 bases in the middle. Germline lookup yields CDR1 LNHDA and CDR2 SQIVND (reference sequence). CDR3 length: 14 residues. For the CDR3, the DNA is TGTGCCAGTAGTAGGACAGCAAGCAATCAGCCCCAGCATTTT. Protein sequence: CASSRTASNQPQHF.

The J gene is TRBJ1-1, the V gene TRBV6-6; possibly TRBD1 for D (5 bases). CDR1 is MNHNY and CDR2 is SVGAGI in the germline V gene (reference sequence). This CDR3 is built from 14 residues. Trimming removed 3 bases at V and 4 bases at J, with 12 bases between. The CDR3, as DNA: TGTGCCAGCAGTTATGCCGGGGGGTTCACTGAAGCTTTCTTT. It yields the protein CASSYAGGFTEAFF.

The chain is built from TRBV19 and TRBJ1-5; 9 bases map to TRBD1. J lost 1 base, V lost 3 bases, and 1 base had no gene match. The CDR3 has 15 amino acids. Germline CDR1 is LNHDA and CDR2 is SQIVND (reference sequence). The CDR3 DNA sequence: TGTGCCAGTAGTATGACAGGGGGGAGCAATCAGCCCCAGCATTTT. This encodes CASSMTGGSNQPQHF.